This T cell receptor (beta chain) was obtained from a study of T-cell reconstitution after alpha-beta-depleted transplantation in children. Researchers prepared the TCRbeta library using unique molecular identifiers, the study reports. TCRdb reprocessed the PCR reads with MiXCR, giving one entry per CDR3 protein. This table holds about 170,000 distinct CDR3 sequences, more than 9.5% found once. Findings and limits, study-wide: A year had passed since transplant, and T-cell counts and diversity by then came mostly from newly produced T cells. For some patients, TCRbeta diversity was high at day 60 because of recipient T cells and thymic progenitors that survived. Several hundred expanded graft clones reportedly were the source of alpha-beta T cells about two months after transplant.

This clonotype has a count of ten or more. The target antigen is unknown. CDR3 length equals 14 residues. Germline values: CDR1 SGHRS, CDR2 YFSETQ. V shed 1 base and J shed 0 bases, with 7 bases lying between them. The TCR sequence derives from a boy younger than 10 with acute myeloid leukemia, due to receive a stem cell transplant. The sample consisted of PBMCs, taken before TCRalphabeta/CD19-depleted stem cell transplant. The rearrangement joins TRBV5-1 to TRBJ1-1; the D is unclear. DNA of the CDR3: TGCGCCAGCAGCTTGCGGGATATGAACACTGAAGCTTTCTTT. Translating it yields CASSLRDMNTEAFF. Using reference TRBV5-1 and TRBJ1-1 for the parts outside the CDR3, the full variable domain is KAGVTQTPRYLIKTRGQQVTLSCSPISGHRSVSWYQQTPGQGLQFLFEYFSETQRNKGNFPGRFSGRQFSNSRSEMNVSTLELGDSALYLCASSLRDMNTEAFFGQGTRLTVV.